This entry features one T cell receptor (beta chain) sequence. This clonotype was counted at least ten times. There is no known antigen for this receptor. No base quality values were provided; no much bigger clone lies one nucleotide off. The sample's time point label, decoded: persistent/refractory GD, antithyroid drugs over 5 years with positive TRAb. For both TCR sequencing and RNA sequencing, RNA was extracted from PBMCs using TRIzol. The diagnosis of Graves' disease followed American Thyroid Association guidelines. Patients were recruited from an endocrinology department in Xi'an, China. Each patient gave roughly 10 milliliters of peripheral blood, collected in an EDTA anticoagulant tube. Ficoll Paque Plus density gradient separation was used to isolate PBMCs, and no additional T cell sorting was done. An Agilent 2100 Bioanalyzer and agarose gel were used to assess RNA quality, and a NanoDrop 2000 was used to measure RNA concentration.

Including the terminal cysteine and phenylalanine, the CDR3 comprises 17 residues. The entry retains the CDR3 DNA only, 51 bases that are in frame from base 1. CDR1 and CDR2 were assigned from the germline V gene as SGHRS and YFSETQ. V is clipped by 0 bases and J by 0 bases, and the sequence between their germline boundaries is 16 bases long. The data stem from a study of regulatory T cells in long-lasting Graves disease (dated by TCRdb to the early 2020s). A note on the overall study: Persistent Graves' disease was defined as persistently positive TSH receptor autoantibodies together with antithyroid drug treatment for over 5 years. TCR sequencing covered some 13 persistent and approximately 20 newly diagnosed Graves' disease patients, around 33 samples in total. Patients with persistent Graves' disease were compared with patients with newly diagnosed Graves' disease using TCR sequencing and RNA sequencing of peripheral blood. The study was registered as a clinical trial and conducted in China. In the clinical cohort, patients with persistent Graves' disease had used antithyroid drugs for an average of about 9.3 years.

What the work shows at the level of the full study, not this receptor alone: Compared with newly diagnosed patients, persistent Graves' disease patients had lower TCR Shannon entropy and fewer highly expanded clones, which suggests clonal expansion. Sequencing and analysis were limited to the TCR beta chain. Preferential use of TRBV28, TRBJ1-2 and TRBJ2-5 was observed in persistent disease, whereas TRBV20-1 and TRBJ2-1 were favored in newly diagnosed disease. The authors acknowledged the small sample size as a limitation that may reduce accuracy. A larger number of public clonotypes was shared among persistent patients (approximately 2,500) than among newly diagnosed patients (roughly 980). Peripheral blood alone was examined, since thyroid tissue, which constituted the primary lesion, could not be accessed.

Library preparation employed multiplex PCR. The sequencer was an Illumina HiSeq 4000. CDR3 regions were amplified by Arm-PCR with iRepertoire HTBI primers to construct TCR beta libraries. Before sequencing, the PCR products went through gel purification. The source study handled its data this way. Gene usage analysis of CDR3 amino acid clonotypes used the approximately 62 TRBV and more than 13 TRBJ segments found across samples. COPE and FqMerger were used to merge the filtered high-quality paired reads into contigs. BLAST was used to align contigs to IMGT TRBV, TRBD and TRBJ reference genes, and CDR3 was defined according to IMGT. Highly expanded clones were defined as clonotypes with a frequency above 0.1%. Repertoire diversity was measured by Shannon entropy, and V-J evenness by the Gini coefficient. Public clonotypes were defined as clonotypes shared by more than one individual. TCRdb redid the processing of the public reads, applying fastp at Q25 and MiXCR, and retained in-frame beta chains. Identical CDR3 protein sequences are pooled into one entry, listed with their most common genes and DNA. The authors' filters were not applied to this entry. The sample table contains a few hundred thousand distinct CDR3 sequences; only one count was recorded for 23% of them. 26% of the sample is taken by the ten largest.

The specimen comprised peripheral blood mononuclear cells (PBMCs), sampled when the disease was refractory, from a patient treated with antithyroid drugs. The V and J segments used are TRBV5-1 and TRBJ2-7; TRBD1 is perhaps the D gene, given 6 matching bases. The source of this sequence is a female donor with Graves disease. The CDR3 sequence is CASSLGSVPRGSYEQYF. Here is the DNA: TGCGCCAGCAGCTTGGGTTCGGTGCCCAGGGGCTCCTACGAGCAGTACTTC.